Listed below are T cell receptor beta chains from one sample, sequenced in a study of early T cells in non-severe SARS-CoV-2 infection. One entry per CDR3 protein results from TCRdb running MiXCR on the 5' RACE reads. Of tens of thousands of distinct CDR3 sequences in the sample, 9% to 15% were seen once. Sequenced input: whole blood. The receptor source for this set is an adult who was a healthcare worker with PCR-confirmed SARS-CoV-2 infection or an uninfected control (not recorded which). The CDR3 runs from the conserved cysteine through the conserved F or W. A D gene is named only where the DNA matches it firmly. Expanded clones are given a class, and other clones once, few, many or no size at all.

d_gene	v_gene	j_gene	abundance	CDR3aa	CDR3nt
-	TRBV12-3/TRBV12-4	TRBJ1-1	few	CASGERSLGKTEAFF	TGTGCCAGCGGCGAGAGATCCCTGGGGAAAACTGAAGCTTTCTTT
-	TRBV7-2	TRBJ2-3	-	CASSLEMVTDTQYF	TGTGCCAGCAGCTTAGAGATGGTTACAGATACGCAGTATTTT
-	TRBV6-2/TRBV6-3	TRBJ1-6	few	CASEDSDSPLHF	TGTGCCAGCGAGGATTCCGATTCACCCCTCCACTTT
-	TRBV6-5	TRBJ2-5	-	CASNDPLGAQETQYF	TGTGCCAGCAACGACCCTCTTGGGGCCCAAGAGACCCAGTACTTC
TRBD2	TRBV20-1	TRBJ2-7	many	CSARPRPGTSGVDEQYF	TGCAGTGCTAGGCCTCGCCCCGGGACTAGCGGGGTGGACGAGCAGTACTTC
TRBD1	TRBV18	TRBJ2-7	-	CASSPGTGASYEQYF	TGTGCCAGCTCACCGGGGACAGGGGCGTCCTACGAGCAGTACTTC
-	TRBV11-2	TRBJ1-6	-	CASSLSYSPLHF	TGTGCCAGCAGCTTATCATATTCACCCCTCCACTTT
-	TRBV7-2	TRBJ1-2	many	CASSLEPWASYGYTF	TGTGCCAGCAGCTTAGAGCCCTGGGCGTCCTATGGCTACACCTTC
TRBD1	TRBV11-2	TRBJ1-2	few	CASSSLTGTRAF	TGTGCCAGCAGCTCCTTGACAGGGACTAGAGCCTTC
-	TRBV6-2/TRBV6-3	TRBJ1-6	many	CASGSTPVSYNSPLHF	TGTGCCAGCGGTTCCACACCGGTCTCCTATAATTCACCCCTCCACTTT
-	TRBV30	TRBJ2-7	many	CAWLGGAYEQYF	TGTGCCTGGTTGGGGGGGGCGTACGAGCAGTACTTC
-	TRBV20-1	TRBJ2-7	-	CSAEDRVGYEQYF	TGCAGTGCCGAAGACCGAGTCGGCTACGAGCAGTACTTC
-	TRBV10-1	TRBJ2-7	once	CASGRDSSVDEQYF	TGCGCCAGCGGTCGCGACAGTTCGGTAGACGAGCAGTACTTC
-	TRBV2	TRBJ1-1	-	CASSEDVNTEAFF	TGTGCCAGCAGTGAAGATGTGAACACTGAAGCTTTCTTT
TRBD1	TRBV25-1	TRBJ1-6	-	CASSELTGGNSPLHF	TGTGCCAGCAGTGAATTGACAGGGGGCAATTCACCCCTCCACTTT
-	TRBV27	TRBJ1-1	many	CASSPILPGQGMNTEAFF	TGTGCCAGCAGTCCCATCTTACCGGGGCAGGGGATGAACACTGAAGCTTTCTTT
-	TRBV18	TRBJ1-2	many	CASSLNPGFYGYTF	TGTGCCAGCTCACTTAATCCAGGGTTCTATGGCTACACCTTC
-	TRBV20-1	TRBJ1-5	-	CSARWGEMEPQHF	TGCAGTGCTAGATGGGGGGAAATGGAGCCCCAGCATTTT
-	TRBV6-4	TRBJ2-1	medium-sized	CASSPSSDNEQFF	TGTGCCAGCAGCCCTTCTAGCGACAATGAGCAGTTCTTC
-	TRBV12-5	TRBJ2-1	-	CASGLPGQRGIDEQFF	TGTGCTAGTGGTTTACCGGGACAGCGGGGGATCGATGAGCAGTTCTTC
-	TRBV28	TRBJ1-1	many	CASSRTERRAEAFF	TGTGCCAGCAGTAGGACCGAGAGGAGGGCTGAAGCTTTCTTT
-	TRBV6-1	TRBJ1-2	many	CASTMDYGYTF	TGTGCCAGCACTATGGACTATGGCTACACCTTC
-	TRBV6-2/TRBV6-3	TRBJ2-3	-	CASSYQPQTPSTDTQYF	TGTGCCAGCAGTTATCAGCCACAGACACCTAGCACAGATACGCAGTATTTT
TRBD2	TRBV7-9	TRBJ2-7	few	CASSLLAEAYEQYF	TGTGCCAGCAGCTTACTAGCGGAAGCCTACGAGCAGTACTTC
-	TRBV6-2/TRBV6-3	TRBJ1-2	many	CASSRQEVYGYTF	TGTGCCAGCAGCCGCCAAGAAGTCTATGGCTACACCTTC
TRBD2	TRBV10-2	TRBJ2-5	-	CASSNLAGGQETQYF	TGCGCCAGCAGCAATCTAGCGGGGGGACAAGAGACCCAGTACTTC
-	TRBV6-2/TRBV6-3	TRBJ1-1	-	CASRLRPMNTEAFF	TGTGCCAGCAGGCTAAGACCTATGAACACTGAAGCTTTCTTT
-	TRBV20-1	TRBJ1-2	-	CSAKRAQDGYTF	TGCAGTGCCAAGAGGGCCCAGGATGGCTACACCTTC
-	TRBV5-4	TRBJ2-3	few	CASSNGREQYF	TGTGCCAGCAGCAACGGTAGAGAGCAGTATTTT
-	TRBV5-5	TRBJ1-3	few	CASSPNTENRNTIYF	TGTGCCAGCAGCCCGAACACGGAGAACCGAAACACCATATATTTT
-	TRBV20-1	TRBJ1-1	many	CSARGSLDNTEAFF	TGCAGTGCTAGAGGGTCGTTGGATAACACTGAAGCTTTCTTT
-	TRBV18	TRBJ2-7	few	CASSPVMTGVNGEQYF	TGTGCCAGCTCACCAGTTATGACGGGGGTAAACGGCGAGCAGTACTTC
TRBD1	TRBV29-1	TRBJ1-2	many	CSVTGGDGYTF	TGCAGCGTAACAGGGGGCGATGGCTACACCTTC
-	TRBV6-5	TRBJ1-1	-	CAAGRTEAFF	TGTGCCGCCGGGAGGACTGAAGCTTTCTTT
-	TRBV5-4	TRBJ1-1	many	CASSLGPPSEAFF	TGTGCCAGCAGCTTGGGCCCGCCTTCCGAAGCTTTCTTT
TRBD1	TRBV5-1	TRBJ1-5	many	CASSTGTDSNQPQHF	TGCGCCAGCAGTACCGGGACAGATAGCAATCAGCCCCAGCATTTT
-	TRBV6-1	TRBJ1-2	-	CASSEPRRANYGYTF	TGTGCCAGCAGTGAGCCCAGGCGGGCTAACTATGGCTACACCTTC
-	TRBV5-6	TRBJ1-1	many	CASSLINSDSEAFF	TGTGCCAGCAGCCTCATCAACTCCGACAGTGAAGCTTTCTTT
TRBD1	TRBV29-1	TRBJ2-1	many	CSVIGTDSYNEQFF	TGCAGCGTCATCGGGACAGACTCCTACAATGAGCAGTTCTTC
-	TRBV7-2	TRBJ2-7	many	CASSLTREREQYF	TGTGCCAGCAGCTTAACTCGTGAACGCGAGCAGTACTTC
-	TRBV4-3	TRBJ1-1	many	CASSQDLIEGWGATEAFF	TGCGCCAGCAGCCAAGATTTGATCGAGGGATGGGGGGCCACTGAAGCTTTCTTT
-	TRBV5-1	TRBJ2-3	many	CASSLIITDTQYF	TGCGCCAGCAGCTTGATTATCACAGATACGCAGTATTTT